This T cell receptor (beta chain) derives from a study of beta chain features in type 1 diabetes. Study context: When patients were set against healthy donors, age, gender and cell yields were similar. Findings and caveats of the study: Among patients, naive, central memory and Treg TCRB repertoires appeared more similar than among healthy donors. A moderate, significant TCRB CDR3 shortening appeared in type 1 diabetes across four CD4+ subsets.

On this clone: Its cognate antigen is unknown.

On average, the one heparinised blood draw given by each donor was around 110 mL. All sorted populations exceeded 98% purity. Expressed TCRB transcripts were sequenced because the isolated RNA had all been reverse transcribed beforehand. TCRdb's copy holds only in-frame clones and misses some; the assay was immunoSEQ multiplex PCR. The sample contains 600,000 to 700,000 clones, 9.5% to 15% of which appear only once. CDR1 is SEHNR, CDR2 FQNEAQ, per germline (reference sequence). The trim removed 4 bases at V and 7 bases at J, leaving 2 bases unmatched. The CDR3 runs to 14 residues. The clonotype comes from a man aged 30 to 39 with type 1 diabetes. The sequenced material came from naive CD4+ T cells from blood. The V and J genes are TRBV7-9 and TRBJ1-4; 11 bases fit TRBD1. The CDR3 sequence: CASSSGQGGEKLFF. The CDR3 bases are TGTGCCAGCAGCTCGGGACAGGGGGGTGAAAAACTGTTTTTT.